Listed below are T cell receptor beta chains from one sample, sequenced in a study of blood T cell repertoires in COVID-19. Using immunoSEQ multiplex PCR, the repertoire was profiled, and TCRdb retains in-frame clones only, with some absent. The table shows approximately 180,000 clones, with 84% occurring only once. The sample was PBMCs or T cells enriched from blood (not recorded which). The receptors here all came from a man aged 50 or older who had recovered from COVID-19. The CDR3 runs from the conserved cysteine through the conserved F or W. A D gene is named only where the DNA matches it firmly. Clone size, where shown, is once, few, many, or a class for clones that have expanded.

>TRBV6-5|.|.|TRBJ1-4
CASSYAGLFNEKLFF
TGTGCCAGCAGTTATGCGGGTCTGTTTAATGAAAAACTGTTTTTT
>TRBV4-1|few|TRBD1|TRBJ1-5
CASSQDLDRARNQPQHF
TGCGCCAGCAGCCAAGACCTGGACAGGGCCCGCAATCAGCCCCAGCATTTT
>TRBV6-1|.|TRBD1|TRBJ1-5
CASSAGTGLDNQPQHF
TGTGCCAGCAGTGCCGGGACAGGGCTCGACAATCAGCCCCAGCATTTT
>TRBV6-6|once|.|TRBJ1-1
CASSSGLFTEAFF
TGTGCCAGCAGTTCGGGACTCTTCACTGAAGCTTTCTTT
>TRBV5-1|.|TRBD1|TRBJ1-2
CASSLQGAIGYTF
TGCGCCAGCAGCTTACAGGGGGCGATTGGCTACACCTTC
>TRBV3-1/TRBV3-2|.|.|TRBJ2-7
CASSQSEYEQYF
TGTGCCAGCAGCCAAAGCGAGTACGAGCAGTACTTC
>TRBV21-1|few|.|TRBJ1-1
CASSLGMDTEAFF
TGTGCCAGCAGCCTCGGGATGGACACTGAAGCTTTCTTT
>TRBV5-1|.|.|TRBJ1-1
CASSFSRANTEAFF
TGCGCCAGCAGCTTTAGCAGGGCGAACACTGAAGCTTTCTTT
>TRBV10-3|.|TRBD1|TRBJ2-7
CAIAPGQGPVEQYF
TGTGCCATCGCCCCGGGACAGGGTCCCGTCGAGCAGTACTTC
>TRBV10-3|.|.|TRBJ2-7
CAISETTDGYEQYF
TGTGCCATCAGTGAGACAACCGACGGGTACGAGCAGTACTTC
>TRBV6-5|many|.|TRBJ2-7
CASSYVQTGDYEQYF
TGTGCCAGCAGTTACGTCCAGACAGGAGACTACGAGCAGTACTTC
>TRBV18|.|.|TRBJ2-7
CASSPPSHSSYEQYF
TGTGCCAGCTCACCACCGTCTCACAGCTCCTACGAGCAGTACTTC
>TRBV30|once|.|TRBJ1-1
CAWSVRADTNTEAFF
TGTGCCTGGAGTGTACGGGCGGACACGAACACTGAAGCTTTCTTT
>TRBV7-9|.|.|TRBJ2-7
CASSFSESDEQYF
TGTGCCAGCAGCTTTTCTGAAAGCGACGAGCAGTACTTC
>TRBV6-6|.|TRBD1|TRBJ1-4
CASTPDRGEEKLFF
TGTGCCAGCACCCCGGACAGGGGAGAGGAAAAACTGTTTTTT
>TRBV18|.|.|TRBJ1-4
CASSPEDIATNEKLFF
TGTGCCAGCTCACCAGAGGATATTGCAACTAATGAAAAACTGTTTTTT
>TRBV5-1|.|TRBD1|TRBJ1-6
CASSPDRGLPPLHF
TGCGCCAGCAGTCCCGACAGGGGGTTGCCACCCCTCCACTTT
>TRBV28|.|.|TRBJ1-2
CASSSDSAYGYTF
TGTGCCAGCAGTTCCGACAGCGCCTATGGCTACACCTTC
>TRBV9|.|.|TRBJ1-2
CASSPAVYYGYTF
TGTGCCAGCAGCCCAGCGGTGTACTATGGCTACACCTTC
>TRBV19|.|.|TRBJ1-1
CASRLMNTEAFF
TGTGCCAGCCGACTCATGAACACTGAAGCTTTCTTT
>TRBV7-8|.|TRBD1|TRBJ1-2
CASSFPGGGGYTF
TGTGCCAGCAGCTTCCCAGGGGGAGGTGGCTACACCTTC
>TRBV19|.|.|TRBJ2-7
CASSIKGITYEQYF
TGTGCCAGTAGTATCAAGGGGATCACCTACGAGCAGTACTTC
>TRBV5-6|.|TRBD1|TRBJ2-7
CASSFGNRDSLYEQYF
TGTGCCAGCAGCTTCGGGAACCGGGACAGCCTTTACGAGCAGTACTTC
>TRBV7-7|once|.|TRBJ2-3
CASSSGVVTDTQYF
TGTGCTAGCAGCTCAGGGGTCGTCACAGATACGCAGTATTTT
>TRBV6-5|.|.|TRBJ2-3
CASSSQTGLFTDTQYF
TGTGCCAGCAGTTCACAGACGGGGTTATTCACAGATACGCAGTATTTT
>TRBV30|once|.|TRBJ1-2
CAWSQQVEGYTF
TGTGCCTGGAGTCAACAAGTCGAAGGCTACACCTTC
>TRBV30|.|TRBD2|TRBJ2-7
CAWSVIAGGLSYEQYF
TGTGCCTGGAGTGTAATAGCGGGGGGCCTATCCTACGAGCAGTACTTC
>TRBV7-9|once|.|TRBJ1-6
CASRTYDNSPLHF
TGTGCCAGCAGAACCTACGATAATTCACCCCTCCACTTT
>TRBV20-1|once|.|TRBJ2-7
CSASFFSGGGEQYF
TGCAGTGCTAGTTTTTTCTCAGGGGGAGGCGAGCAGTACTTC
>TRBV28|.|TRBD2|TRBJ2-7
CASRPGLAGGHEQYF
TGTGCCAGCAGGCCCGGACTAGCGGGGGGCCACGAGCAGTACTTC
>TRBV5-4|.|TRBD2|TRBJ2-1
CASSRLAGGDNEQFF
TGTGCCAGCAGCCGACTAGCGGGGGGAGACAATGAGCAGTTCTTC
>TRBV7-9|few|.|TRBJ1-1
CASSLSNTEAFF
TGTGCCAGCAGCTTATCTAACACTGAAGCTTTCTTT